These 32 T cell receptor beta chains were sequenced from one sample in a study of blood T cell repertoires in COVID-19. Profiling relied on immunoSEQ multiplex PCR, and the TCRdb table lists in-frame clones only, not all of them. Here the sample spans approximately 130,000 clones, more than 60% being singletons. Sample: peripheral blood. The receptors stem from a woman in her 70s with acute or convalescent COVID-19.

The chain employs TRBV7-2 and TRBJ2-5, with 8 positions matching TRBD2. V lost 6 bases and J lost 4; bases outside the gene matches: 13. The CDR3 is made up of 16 amino acids. Germline lookup yields CDR1 SGHTA and CDR2 FQGNSA. CDR3 nucleotide sequence: TGTGCCAGCAGTCCAATTAGCGGGGACCTCGGAGAGACCCAGTACTTC. Its protein product is CASSPISGDLGETQYF.

The V gene is TRBV25-1, the J gene TRBJ1-2, with TRBD1 matching 7 bases. Unmatched junction bases numbered 5, after V lost 2 bases and J lost 2 bases. Germline V gene data show CDR1 as MGHDK and CDR2 as SYGVNS. This CDR3 has 15 residues. The CDR3 protein is CASSEGGTANYGYTF. CDR3 bases: TGTGCCAGCAGTGAAGGTGGGACAGCAAACTATGGCTACACCTTC.

The chain recombines TRBV19 with TRBJ1-5; D unresolved. CDR1 LNHDA and CDR2 SQIVND come from the germline V gene (reference sequence). V lost 2 bases to trimming and J lost 3 bases, with 5 bases between them. The CDR3 has 13 residues. The CDR3 loop reads CASSIQFNQPQHF. CDR3 coding DNA: TGTGCCAGTAGTATACAATTCAATCAGCCCCAGCATTTT.

The chain employs TRBV28 and TRBJ1-4, with a weak D call TRBD1 (5 bases). The CDR3 spans 14 residues. V was clipped by 3 bases and J by 9 bases, with 14 bases between them. CDR1 and CDR2 (germline): MDHEN, SYDVKM. CDR3 sequence reads: CASSLEGLGQKLFF. The DNA for the CDR3 is TGTGCCAGCAGTTTGGAGGGGCTGGGACAAAAACTGTTTTTT. Looking up the rest from reference TRBV28 and TRBJ1-4 gives the full variable domain: DVKVTQSSRYLVKRTGEKVFLECVQDMDHENMFWYRQDPGLGLRLIYFSYDVKMKEKGDIPEGYSVSREKKERFSLILESASTNQTSMYLCASSLEGLGQKLFFGSGTQLSVL.

This clone was detected a few times. The chain links TRBV7-2 to TRBJ2-7; 8 bases are shared with TRBD1. The J segment lost 2 bases and the V segment lost 8 bases, leaving 11 bases of the junction unmatched. The CDR3 length is 15 residues. Germline assignment: CDR1 SGHTA and CDR2 FQGNSA. CDR3 nucleotide sequence: TGTGCCAGCGGTCGGACAGGGACGATCGCCTACGAGCAGTACTTC. The encoded protein is CASGRTGTIAYEQYF. The full variable domain, in which reference TRBV7-2 and TRBJ2-7 provide the parts outside the CDR3, is GAGVSQSPSNKVTEKGKDVELRCDPISGHTALYWYRQSLGQGLEFLIYFQGNSAPDKSGLPSDRFSAERTGGSVSTLTIQRTQQEDSAVYLCASGRTGTIAYEQYFGPGTRLTVT.

V and J are TRBV7-2 and TRBJ2-5, with TRBD2 matching over 9 bases. CDR3 size: 14 residues. With 3 bases clipped from V and 4 bases from J, the junction kept 3 bases outside the gene matches. Germline CDR1 and CDR2: SGHTA and FQGNSA. CDR3 nucleotides: TGTGCCAGCAGCTTTGCAGCGGGAGGAGAGACCCAGTACTTC. Its protein product is CASSFAAGGETQYF. Variable domain in full (rest from reference TRBV7-2 and TRBJ2-5): GAGVSQSPSNKVTEKGKDVELRCDPISGHTALYWYRQSLGQGLEFLIYFQGNSAPDKSGLPSDRFSAERTGGSVSTLTIQRTQQEDSAVYLCASSFAAGGETQYFGPGTRLLVL.

The chain joins TRBV5-1 to TRBJ2-7; 7 positions agree with TRBD2. Unmatched junction bases numbered 10, after V lost 4 bases and J lost 3 bases. This CDR3 comprises 15 residues. Germline-derived CDR1 and CDR2 are SGHRS and YFSETQ. CDR3 bases: TGCGCCAGCAGCCCCGGCCCCGCTAGCGGCTACGAGCAGTACTTC. Translating gives CASSPGPASGYEQYF.

This clone appeared a few times. The chain is built from TRBV19 and TRBJ2-1, with D possibly TRBD2 on 6 matching bases. The ends were cut back, 5 bases at V and 1 base at J, with 15 bases in the middle. CDR1 LNHDA and CDR2 SQIVND come from the germline V gene (reference sequence). The CDR3 consists of 16 residues. The CDR3 nucleotides are TGTGCCAGTAGTCCATTAGCGGTGATGTCCTACAATGAGCAGTTCTTC. Protein product: CASSPLAVMSYNEQFF.

V gene TRBV11-2 combines with J gene TRBJ1-4, with TRBD1 identical over 7 bases. There are 15 residues in the CDR3. From germline, CDR1 is SGHAT and CDR2 FQNNGV. Trimming cost V 5 bases and J 1 base; bases outside gene matches: 4. The CDR3 DNA reads as TGTGCCAGCAGCCCCCGGACAGGAACTAATGAAAAACTGTTTTTT. Translation gives CASSPRTGTNEKLFF.

The J gene is TRBJ1-5, the V gene TRBV16; 11 positions match TRBD1. The CDR3 extends over 17 amino acids. V lost 1 base, J lost 5 bases, and 7 bases stayed unmatched. In germline, CDR1 is KGHSY, CDR2 FQNENV. The DNA of the CDR3 is TGTGCCAGCAGCCAATATTGGACAGGGGGCCTGGATCAGCCCCAGCATTTT. Translating gives CASSQYWTGGLDQPQHF.

In this sample, this clone turned up a few times. The same CDR3 arises from other DNA sequences in this sample as well. V is TRBV7-2 and J is TRBJ1-1; 7 nucleotides match TRBD1. Per the germline V gene, CDR1 is SGHTA and CDR2 is FQGNSA. The V and J ends lost 2 bases and 4 bases, in that order; junction bases with no gene match: 4. The length of the CDR3 is 14 residues. For the CDR3, the DNA is TGTGCCAGCAGCTTACCCACAGGGGCCACTGAAGCTTTCTTT. This codes for CASSLPTGATEAFF.

The chain combines TRBV7-9 with TRBJ2-5; TRBD1 matches at 10 bases. CDR3 length equals 15 residues. The germline V gene encodes CDR1 SEHNR and CDR2 FQNEAQ (reference sequence). V lost 4 bases, J lost 5 bases, and 7 bases stayed unmatched. For the CDR3, the DNA is TGTGCCAGCAGCTCCGGGACAGGGGTACGGGAGACCCAGTACTTC. Encoded protein: CASSSGTGVRETQYF.

This clone occurred a few times. The chain carries TRBV28 and TRBJ2-7, with 12 nucleotides matching TRBD2. The junction had 4 bases not matched to a gene; V was cut back by 4 bases and J by 0 bases. Germline V lookup: CDR1 MDHEN, CDR2 SYDVKM. The CDR3 loop spans 16 amino acids. CDR3 sequence: CASSSLTSGSSYEQYF. CDR3 bases: TGTGCCAGCAGTTCGCTGACTAGCGGGAGCTCCTACGAGCAGTACTTC.

At least ten counts were recorded for this clone. The chain uses TRBV6-2 or TRBV6-3 and TRBJ1-2; 7 bases align to TRBD1. The CDR3 totals 15 residues. The V gene's germline CDR1 is MNHEY and CDR2 SVGEGT. V shed 1 base, J shed 1 base, and the junction held 3 bases outside the gene matches. The CDR3 DNA reads as TGTGCCAGCAGTTACTGGACAGGCGATAACTATGGCTACACCTTC. Amino acids: CASSYWTGDNYGYTF.

This chain joins TRBV27 and TRBJ1-1, with 7 nucleotides matching TRBD1. The germline gives CDR1 MNHEY, CDR2 SMNVEV (reference sequence). V dropped 6 bases and J dropped 0; count of bases not matched to a gene: 4. CDR3 length: 14 residues. The CDR3 sequence: CASRRQGLNTEAFF. The CDR3 nucleotides read TGTGCCAGCAGGAGACAGGGCCTGAACACTGAAGCTTTCTTT.

In DNA form, the CDR3 reads TGCAGCGTTCAGTTTCGATGGAACACTGAAGCTTTCTTT. Residues: CSVQFRWNTEAFF. The chain links TRBV29-1 to TRBJ1-1; no definite D call. CDR1 SQVTM and CDR2 ANQGSEA come from the germline V gene. The CDR3 covers 13 residues. V lost 5 bases and J lost 1, with 11 bases in between.

This chain links TRBV7-6 with TRBJ2-7, with D perhaps TRBD1 (6 bases). Trimming shortened V by 1 base and J by 3 bases, and 13 bases separated the two germline ends. There are 15 residues in the CDR3. Germline loops: CDR1 SGHVS, CDR2 FNYEAQ. CDR3 sequence: CASSLGRGSIYEQYF. Written as DNA, the CDR3 is TGTGCCAGCAGCTTAGGCAGGGGATCTATCTACGAGCAGTACTTC.

This clone was picked up a small number of times. V is TRBV18 and J is TRBJ2-7; D unresolved. Trimming shortened V by 2 bases and J by 2 bases, and 13 bases separated the two germline ends. The germline CDR1 and CDR2 sequences are KGHSH and LQKENI. The CDR3 extends over 15 amino acids. CDR3 protein: CASSPLAVTTYEQYF. CDR3 nucleotide sequence: TGTGCCAGCTCACCATTGGCGGTAACTACCTACGAGCAGTACTTC.

The genes are TRBV3-1 (or the pseudogene TRBV3-2) and TRBJ2-7, with 10 bases matching TRBD2. CDR3 length equals 14 residues. With 6 bases clipped from V and 3 bases from J, the junction kept 5 bases outside the gene matches. Germline CDR1 is LGHDT and CDR2 is YNNKEL (reference sequence). The CDR3 DNA sequence: TGTGCCAGCAGTCGTGGACTAGCGGTCTACGAGCAGTACTTC. Translation: CASSRGLAVYEQYF.

The chain combines TRBV11-2 with TRBJ1-2; 8 bases line up with TRBD1. Germline V gene lookup returns CDR1 SGHAT and CDR2 FQNNGV. The CDR3 totals 16 residues. The J segment lost 4 bases and the V segment lost 1 base, leaving 8 bases of the junction unmatched. The CDR3 loop is CASSLGAGGAIYGYTF. DNA of the CDR3: TGTGCCAGCAGCTTAGGCGCAGGGGGCGCAATCTATGGCTACACCTTC. Using reference TRBV11-2 and TRBJ1-2 for the parts outside the CDR3, the full variable domain is EAGVAQSPRYKIIEKRQSVAFWCNPISGHATLYWYQQILGQGPKLLIQFQNNGVVDDSQLPKDRFSAERLKGVDSTLKIQPAKLEDSAVYLCASSLGAGGAIYGYTFGSGTRLTVV.

The V and J genes are TRBV7-9 and TRBJ2-5; 16 bases agree with TRBD2. The CDR3 totals 19 residues. J was trimmed by 0 bases and V by 5 bases; bases with no gene match: 9. Germline CDR1 SEHNR, CDR2 FQNEAQ (reference sequence). CDR3 protein: CASSPRGLAGGQYQETQYF. The CDR3 coding sequence is TGTGCCAGCAGCCCGCGGGGACTAGCGGGGGGGCAGTACCAAGAGACCCAGTACTTC.

The chain uses TRBV6-5 and TRBJ2-7, with a tentative D call TRBD1 (5 bases). The germline gives CDR1 MNHEY, CDR2 SVGAGI. The germline V and J ends were trimmed by 2 bases and 3 bases, with 17 bases remaining between them. This CDR3 spans 16 amino acids. The CDR3 region is CASSYRTAGPIYEQYF. CDR3 DNA sequence: TGTGCCAGCAGTTACCGAACTGCAGGGCCCATCTACGAGCAGTACTTC.

The chain uses TRBV4-1 and TRBJ2-5; 7 bases are a match to TRBD2. Germline assignment: CDR1 MGHRA and CDR2 YSYEKL. The CDR3 is 14 amino acids. J gave up 3 bases and V 4 bases, and 5 bases lay outside the gene matches. In DNA form, the CDR3 reads TGCGCCAGCAGCCTTCATCGGGGGGAAGAGACCCAGTACTTC. Translation gives CASSLHRGEETQYF.

V gene TRBV2 combines with J gene TRBJ1-3; TRBD1 might be the D (5 bases). Germline lookup yields CDR1 SNHLY and CDR2 FYNNEI. The ends were cut back, 8 bases at V and 0 bases at J, with 14 bases in the middle. The CDR3 runs 15 residues. CDR3 sequence (DNA): TGTGCCAGCCACATCCAGGGCTTCTCTGGAAACACCATATATTTT. This gives the protein CASHIQGFSGNTIYF.

The gene calls are TRBV20-1 and TRBJ1-2, with TRBD1 identical over 7 bases. Per germline, CDR1 DFQATT and CDR2 SNEGSKA (reference sequence). The CDR3 consists of 11 residues. Unmatched junction bases numbered 3, after V lost 6 bases and J lost 5 bases. The CDR3 DNA is TGCAGTGCAAAGACAGGGTATGGCTACACCTTC. It translates to CSAKTGYGYTF.

V gene TRBV7-3 combines with J gene TRBJ2-2; TRBD2 is a possible D gene (5 bases). Trimming cost V 7 bases and J 0 bases, with 9 bases left between them. Germline lookup yields CDR1 SGHTA and CDR2 FQGTGA. The CDR3 totals 14 residues. The CDR3 region is CASTMEANTGELFF. The CDR3 DNA reads TGTGCCAGCACTATGGAGGCGAACACCGGGGAGCTGTTTTTT. Variable domain in full (rest from reference TRBV7-3 and TRBJ2-2): GAGVSQTPSNKVTEKGKYVELRCDPISGHTALYWYRQSLGQGPEFLIYFQGTGAADDSGLPNDRFFAVRPEGSVSTLKIQRTERGDSAVYLCASTMEANTGELFFGEGSRLTVL.

This clone was counted a few times. This sequence joins TRBV4-3 and TRBJ2-2, with 7 bases fitting TRBD2. CDR1 is LGHNA and CDR2 is YSLEER in the germline V gene. This CDR3 is built from 15 residues. V dropped 4 bases and J dropped 3; count of bases not matched to a gene: 5. The CDR3 loop reads CASSPGTTYTGELFF. As DNA, the CDR3 is TGCGCCAGCAGCCCTGGGACTACCTACACCGGGGAGCTGTTTTTT.

The chain uses TRBV9 and TRBJ1-5, with D hard to call. Trimming stripped 0 bases from V and 1 base from J, with 8 bases between. This CDR3 comprises 15 residues. CDR1 is SGDLS, CDR2 YYNGEE, per germline. In nucleotides, the CDR3 is TGTGCCAGCAGCGTAGATGGGCAAAGCAATCAGCCCCAGCATTTT. Amino acid sequence: CASSVDGQSNQPQHF.

The rearrangement links TRBV7-2 to TRBJ2-7, with a tentative D call TRBD1 (5 bases). CDR1 and CDR2 from the germline V gene are SGHTA and FQGNSA. V gave up 5 bases and J gave up 8 bases, with 19 bases separating them. The CDR3 consists of 14 residues. CDR3 loop: CASSVDNSLLKQYF. Here the CDR3 DNA reads TGTGCCAGCAGCGTGGACAACTCTCTCCTCAAGCAGTACTTC.

The CDR3 here is CATSDHRGLQETQYF. The CDR3, as DNA: TGTGCCACCAGTGATCACAGGGGGCTTCAAGAGACCCAGTACTTC. The rearrangement links TRBV24-1 to TRBJ2-5, with 9 positions matching TRBD1. CDR3 size: 15 residues. Germline assignment: CDR1 KGHDR and CDR2 SFDVKD. The V and J ends lost 3 bases and 2 bases, in that order; junction bases with no gene match: 3.

This clone was detected once. The rearrangement links TRBV7-2 to TRBJ2-7, with 8 bases that match TRBD1. Germline CDR1 reads SGHTA; CDR2 reads FQGNSA. CDR3 length: 15 residues. V lost 1 base and J lost 6; bases outside the gene matches: 8. The CDR3 protein is CASSLGGTGLREQYF. Written as DNA, the CDR3 is TGTGCCAGCAGCTTAGGGGGGACAGGCCTACGCGAGCAGTACTTC.

There are a few counts of this clone. The chain is built from TRBV6-1 and TRBJ1-3, with TRBD1 as a possible D gene (5 bases). CDR3 length: 17 amino acids. CDR1 and CDR2 (germline): MNHNS, SASEGT. Trimming pared 4 bases from V and 4 bases from J, leaving 20 bases between. CDR3 in DNA: TGTGCCAGCAGTGTCGTAAGCGTTGGGGCCTCAGGAAACACCATATATTTT. It specifies CASSVVSVGASGNTIYF.